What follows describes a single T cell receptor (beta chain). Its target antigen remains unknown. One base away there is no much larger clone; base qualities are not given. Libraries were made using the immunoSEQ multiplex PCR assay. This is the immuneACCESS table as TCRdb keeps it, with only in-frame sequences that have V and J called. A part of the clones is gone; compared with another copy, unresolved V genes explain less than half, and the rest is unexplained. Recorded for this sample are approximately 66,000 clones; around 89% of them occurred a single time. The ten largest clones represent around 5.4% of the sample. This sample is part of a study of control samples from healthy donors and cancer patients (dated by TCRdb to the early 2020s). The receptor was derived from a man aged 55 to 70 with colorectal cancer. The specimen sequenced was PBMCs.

The encoded CDR3 is CASRPEDRFEETQYF. DNA sequence: TGTGCCAGCAGACCAGAAGACAGGTTCGAAGAGACCCAGTACTTC. The chain couples TRBV28 to TRBJ2-5; TRBD1 could be the D gene, as 6 bases match. CDR1 and CDR2, per the germline V gene, are MDHEN and SYDVKM. From cysteine to phenylalanine, the CDR3 is 15 amino acids long. The read is trimmed to its CDR3 DNA, 45 bases read in frame from base 1. V drops 6 bases and J drops 3 bases, leaving 17 bases in between.